These 2 T cell receptor beta chains came from one sample sequenced in a study of cytomegalovirus exposure and HLA in healthy donors. 13 Jbeta primers and 60 Vbeta primers were used for the PCR. Data came from immunoSEQ multiplex PCR; TCRdb stores just in-frame clones and leaves some out. The table includes some 130,000 clones, 70% to 80% detected once. Sequenced material: PBMCs. The receptors here all came from a woman aged 60-75 years in good health and CMV-seropositive.

The gene calls are TRBV6-1 and TRBJ2-3, with TRBD2 identical over 9 bases. This CDR3 is 17 amino acids long. V shed 2 bases and J 6 bases; nucleotides not matched to a gene: 12. Germline CDR1 reads MNHNS; CDR2 reads SASEGT. CDR3 coding DNA: TGTGCCAGCAGTGAACCGGGACTAGCTTCCCCCGGGGATACGCAGTATTTT. Protein product: CASSEPGLASPGDTQYF.

The J gene is TRBJ1-1, the V gene TRBV5-1; TRBD1 aligns across 7 bases. The CDR3 spans 14 residues. V gave up 5 bases and J gave up 0 bases; unmatched junction bases: 4. The germline gives CDR1 SGHRS, CDR2 YFSETQ. As DNA, the CDR3 is TGCGCCAGCAGGCAGGGGGTGATGAACACTGAAGCTTTCTTT. Its protein is CASRQGVMNTEAFF. Variable domain in full (rest from reference TRBV5-1 and TRBJ1-1): KAGVTQTPRYLIKTRGQQVTLSCSPISGHRSVSWYQQTPGQGLQFLFEYFSETQRNKGNFPGRFSGRQFSNSRSEMNVSTLELGDSALYLCASRQGVMNTEAFFGQGTRLTVV.